Below are 25 T cell receptor beta chains sequenced from a single sample in a study of blood T cell repertoires in COVID-19. The method was immunoSEQ multiplex PCR; TCRdb's version includes in-frame clones alone and lacks a portion of them. Of about 150,000 clones detected, over 80% appear once; the ten largest clones hold less than 6%. Material for sequencing was PBMCs or T cells enriched from blood (not recorded which). The source is a woman between 45 and 60 years old who had been exposed to COVID-19.

The chain uses TRBV5-1 and TRBJ1-3; no firm D call. Germline V gene lookup returns CDR1 SGHRS and CDR2 YFSETQ. Between the trimmed V and J ends, which lost 4 bases and 0 bases, there was a span of 17 bases. CDR3 length: 17 amino acids. CDR3 amino acids: CASSPLRGGSSGNTIYF. In DNA form, the CDR3 reads TGCGCCAGCAGCCCCCTTCGTGGCGGAAGCTCTGGAAACACCATATATTTT.

This clone has only a few counts. The chain couples TRBV12-5 to TRBJ1-6; TRBD1 might be the D (5 bases). V shed 7 bases and J shed 7 bases, with 14 bases lying between them. Germline V gene data show CDR1 as LGHNT and CDR2 as FRNRAP. The CDR3 sequence is 14 residues long. The CDR3 DNA reads TGTGCTAGTGCCCCCCGTGGGGGGAATTCACCCCTCCACTTT. As protein: CASAPRGGNSPLHF.

The chain joins TRBV9 to TRBJ2-5; the match to TRBD1 covers 8 bases. The germline V gene has CDR1 SGDLS and CDR2 YYNGEE. CDR3 length: 13 amino acids. The J segment lost 4 bases and the V segment lost 3 bases, leaving 2 bases of the junction unmatched. The CDR3 loop is CASSAGGRETQYF. The CDR3 DNA is TGTGCCAGCAGCGCAGGGGGCAGAGAGACCCAGTACTTC. Drawing the rest from reference TRBV9 and TRBJ2-5, the complete variable domain is DSGVTQTPKHLITATGQRVTLRCSPRSGDLSVYWYQQSLDQGLQFLIQYYNGEERAKGNILERFSAQQFPDLHSELNLSSLELGDSALYFCASSAGGRETQYFGPGTRLLVL.

This clone was detected once. The V and J genes are TRBV10-3 and TRBJ1-1; TRBD1 might be the D (5 bases). CDR1 ENHRY and CDR2 SYGVKD come from the germline V gene. This CDR3 comprises 11 residues. Trimming removed 8 bases at V and 6 bases at J, with 10 bases between. In DNA form, the CDR3 reads TGTGCCATCGGGGCGTCGCCTGAAGCTTTCTTT. Translation gives CAIGASPEAFF.

This clone has only a few counts. This rearrangement joins TRBV9 to TRBJ1-5; D ambiguous. The V end was cut by 3 bases, the J end by 9 bases, with 10 bases between. The CDR3 contains 12 residues. Germline assignment: CDR1 SGDLS and CDR2 YYNGEE. The CDR3 DNA follows: TGTGCCAGCAGCGAGGGAGTAGGGCCCCAGCATTTT. Protein: CASSEGVGPQHF.

This chain joins TRBV5-6 and TRBJ2-7; maybe TRBD2 (6 bases). Trimming removed 1 base at V and 0 bases at J, with 14 bases between. CDR3 size: 16 residues. Germline V gene lookup returns CDR1 SGHDT and CDR2 YYEEEE. CDR3 DNA sequence: TGTGCCAGCAGCTTGATTCCCCCGGGAGCCTCCTACGAGCAGTACTTC. Residues: CASSLIPPGASYEQYF.

This chain links TRBV27 with TRBJ2-3; D gene unclear. The germline gives CDR1 MNHEY, CDR2 SMNVEV (reference sequence). V was pared by 6 bases and J by 2 bases, with 6 bases between. The CDR3 consists of 12 residues. This CDR3 reads CASSRYTDTQYF. In DNA, the CDR3 is TGTGCCAGCAGCCGTTACACAGATACGCAGTATTTT.

The gene calls are TRBV7-9 and TRBJ1-2; TRBD1 matches at 7 bases. Germline V CDR1 and CDR2: SEHNR, FQNEAQ (reference sequence). This CDR3 is 13 amino acids long. V dropped 8 bases and J dropped 4; count of bases not matched to a gene: 7. CDR3 in amino acids: CASLGQLLYGYTF. The CDR3 DNA reads TGTGCCAGCCTGGGACAGCTTCTCTATGGCTACACCTTC.

The genes are TRBV9 and TRBJ2-7, with TRBD1 matching over 9 bases. The trim removed 2 bases at V and 1 base at J, leaving 4 bases unmatched. The CDR3 runs to 15 residues. Germline loops: CDR1 SGDLS, CDR2 YYNGEE. CDR3 nucleotides: TGTGCCAGCAGCGTCGGACAGGGGATTTCCTACGAGCAGTACTTC. It specifies CASSVGQGISYEQYF.

The V gene is TRBV29-1, the J gene TRBJ1-1; no clear D. This CDR3 spans 13 amino acids. Germline lookup yields CDR1 SQVTM and CDR2 ANQGSEA. The V gene lost 2 bases and the J gene lost 4 bases, with 11 bases spanning the gap. CDR3: CSVERGSSTEAFF. The CDR3 nucleotides are TGCAGCGTTGAAAGAGGGTCGAGCACTGAAGCTTTCTTT. Combining the CDR3 with reference TRBV29-1 and TRBJ1-1 gives the whole variable domain SAVISQKPSRDICQRGTSLTIQCQVDSQVTMMFWYRQQPGQSLTLIATANQGSEATYESGFVIDKFPISRPNLTFSTLTVSNMSPEDSSIYLCSVERGSSTEAFFGQGTRLTVV.

V usage is TRBV5-8 and J usage is TRBJ1-2, with 8 bases identical to TRBD1. V trimming: 6 bases; J trimming: 7 bases; junction bases outside the gene matches: 11. Germline loops: CDR1 SGHTS, CDR2 YDEGEE. The CDR3 runs 14 residues. The CDR3 coding sequence is TGTGCCAGCACCCGACGGGCAGGGGGCTCTGGCTACACCTTC. Its protein product is CASTRRAGGSGYTF.

The chain employs TRBV9 and TRBJ2-3, with 13 bases matching TRBD2. This CDR3 has 16 residues. Germline lookup yields CDR1 SGDLS and CDR2 YYNGEE. J gave up 6 bases and V 3 bases, and 7 bases lay outside the gene matches. CDR3 sequence: CASSARTSGSSDTQYF. CDR3 DNA sequence: TGTGCCAGCAGCGCCAGGACTAGCGGGAGCTCGGATACGCAGTATTTT.

The chain employs TRBV27 and TRBJ2-2, with 8 bases aligning to TRBD2. Trimming removed 7 bases from V and 4 bases from J; junction bases left unmatched: 5. The CDR3 is 14 amino acids. The germline V gene encodes CDR1 MNHEY and CDR2 SMNVEV (reference sequence). The CDR3 loop is CASTHSGITGELFF. The CDR3 DNA follows: TGTGCCAGCACCCATAGCGGGATCACCGGGGAGCTGTTTTTT.

The CDR3 protein is CASSGSGGRNYGYTF. The CDR3 DNA sequence: TGTGCCAGCAGCGGTTCAGGGGGCAGAAACTATGGCTACACCTTC. The chain employs TRBV9 and TRBJ1-2; 8 bases match TRBD1. J was trimmed by 2 bases and V by 3 bases; bases with no gene match: 6. Per the germline V gene, CDR1 is SGDLS and CDR2 is YYNGEE. The CDR3 length is 15 residues.

Remarks on this clone: The same CDR3 also results from other DNA sequences found in this sample. The chain recombines TRBV3-1 (or the pseudogene TRBV3-2) with TRBJ2-7; no definite D call. The CDR3 contains 12 residues. Deletions cut 0 bases from V and 4 bases from J, with 4 bases between. The germline V gene encodes CDR1 LGHDT and CDR2 YNNKEL (reference sequence). This CDR3 reads CASSQDPYEQYF. In DNA form, the CDR3 reads TGTGCCAGCAGCCAAGATCCATACGAGCAGTACTTC.

J is TRBJ2-7 and V is TRBV10-3, with 9 bases identical to TRBD1. Germline CDR1 is ENHRY and CDR2 is SYGVKD. V shed 6 bases, J shed 7 bases, and the junction held 7 bases outside the gene matches. The length of the CDR3 is 13 residues. The CDR3 DNA sequence: TGTGCCATCAGCAAACAGGGGGCGGGGGAGCAGTACTTC. Protein sequence: CAISKQGAGEQYF.

V usage is TRBV13 and J usage is TRBJ2-1; TRBD2 matches at 7 bases. J was trimmed by 5 bases and V by 5 bases; bases with no gene match: 12. Germline V gene sequence: CDR1 PRHDT, CDR2 FYEKMQ (reference sequence). This CDR3 has 16 amino acids. The CDR3 reads CASSHTLRRGDNEQFF. The DNA of the CDR3 is TGTGCCAGCAGCCACACTTTGAGACGGGGGGACAATGAGCAGTTCTTC.

This clone was detected many times. V usage is TRBV5-1 and J usage is TRBJ2-1; D possibly corresponds to TRBD2 (6 bases). CDR1 is SGHRS, CDR2 YFSETQ, per germline. Trimming cost V 5 bases and J 0 bases, with 12 bases left between them. CDR3 size: 15 residues. CDR3 bases: TGCGCCAGCAGGAGGGACTCCGTCTCCTACAATGAGCAGTTCTTC. As protein: CASRRDSVSYNEQFF.

The CDR3 sequence is CASSPTTENYGYTF. In DNA form, the CDR3 reads TGTGCCAGTTCCCCAACGACAGAAAACTATGGCTACACCTTC. The rearrangement links TRBV19 to TRBJ1-2, with D tentatively TRBD1 (5 bases). Trimming pared 8 bases from V and 2 bases from J, leaving 15 bases between. CDR1 and CDR2 from the germline V gene are LNHDA and SQIVND (reference sequence). CDR3 size: 14 residues.

This chain connects TRBV14 to TRBJ1-1, with D possibly TRBD1 on 5 matching bases. Germline values: CDR1 SGHDN, CDR2 FVKESK. V shed 4 bases and J shed 4 bases, with 13 bases lying between them. This CDR3 has 14 amino acids. In DNA form, the CDR3 reads TGTGCCAGCAGCCCTTTAGCGGGGGGCACTGAAGCTTTCTTT. Residues: CASSPLAGGTEAFF.

This chain links TRBV6-4 with TRBJ2-5, with 10 bases aligning to TRBD2. The CDR3 sequence is 14 residues long. J gave up 2 bases and V 6 bases, and 3 bases lay outside the gene matches. From germline, CDR1 is MRHNA and CDR2 SNTAGT. CDR3 amino acids: CASSQRGGQETQYF. DNA of the CDR3: TGTGCCAGCAGCCAGCGGGGGGGGCAAGAGACCCAGTACTTC.

V gene TRBV11-2 combines with J gene TRBJ2-7, with TRBD1 matching over 7 bases. CDR3 length: 17 residues. V gave up 5 bases and J gave up 3 bases; unmatched junction bases: 16. Germline CDR1 reads SGHAT; CDR2 reads FQNNGV. The CDR3 DNA reads as TGTGCCAGCAGCCTTTTTGTGGCACAGGGGTCCTTCTACGAGCAGTACTTC. This sequence encodes CASSLFVAQGSFYEQYF. The entire variable domain, with the rest obtained from reference TRBV11-2 and TRBJ2-7, is as follows: EAGVAQSPRYKIIEKRQSVAFWCNPISGHATLYWYQQILGQGPKLLIQFQNNGVVDDSQLPKDRFSAERLKGVDSTLKIQPAKLEDSAVYLCASSLFVAQGSFYEQYFGPGTRLTVT.

V is TRBV4-3 and J is TRBJ1-1, with D possibly matching TRBD1 (6 bases). There are 16 residues in the CDR3. V was pared by 2 bases and J by 7 bases, with 20 bases between. The germline V gene has CDR1 LGHNA and CDR2 YSLEER. The CDR3: CASSQPTGGGAGEAFF. CDR3 DNA sequence: TGCGCCAGCAGCCAACCGACGGGGGGCGGGGCTGGTGAAGCTTTCTTT.

V is TRBV6-5 and J is TRBJ1-1, with 7 bases aligning to TRBD1. This CDR3 is 14 amino acids long. CDR1 MNHEY and CDR2 SVGAGI come from the germline V gene. The V segment lost 7 bases and the J segment 2 bases; nucleotides outside the gene matches: 7. The CDR3 here is CASTPDRRNTEAFF. In DNA, the CDR3 is TGTGCCAGCACCCCGGACAGGCGAAACACTGAAGCTTTCTTT.

The chain recombines TRBV10-3 with TRBJ2-5; TRBD2 is a possible D gene (5 bases). The germline V gene encodes CDR1 ENHRY and CDR2 SYGVKD. The ends were cut back, 4 bases at V and 5 bases at J, with 14 bases in the middle. This CDR3 has 14 amino acids. The CDR3 region is CAISGKEAVETQYF. CDR3 DNA: TGTGCCATCAGTGGAAAGGAGGCAGTCGAGACCCAGTACTTC.